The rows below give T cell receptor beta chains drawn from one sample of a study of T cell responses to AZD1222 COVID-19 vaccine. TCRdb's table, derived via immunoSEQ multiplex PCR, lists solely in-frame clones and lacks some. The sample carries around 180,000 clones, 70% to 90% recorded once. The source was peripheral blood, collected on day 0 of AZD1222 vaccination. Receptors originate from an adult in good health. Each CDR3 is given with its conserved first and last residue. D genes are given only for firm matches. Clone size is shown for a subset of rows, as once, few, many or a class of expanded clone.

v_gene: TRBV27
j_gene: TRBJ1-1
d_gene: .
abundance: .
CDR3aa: CASSSTTVRTEAFF
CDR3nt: TGTGCCAGCAGTTCGACGACGGTTAGGACTGAAGCTTTCTTT

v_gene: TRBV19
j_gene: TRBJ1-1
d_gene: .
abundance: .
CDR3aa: CASSGGGEAFF
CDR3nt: TGTGCCAGTAGTGGGGGAGGTGAAGCTTTCTTT

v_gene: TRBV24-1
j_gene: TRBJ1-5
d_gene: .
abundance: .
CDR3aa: CATSDAGTLSNQPQHF
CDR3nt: TGTGCCACCAGTGACGCCGGGACCTTAAGCAATCAGCCCCAGCATTTT

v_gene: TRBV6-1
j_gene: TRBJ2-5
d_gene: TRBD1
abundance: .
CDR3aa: CASTTGGTETQYF
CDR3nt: TGTGCCAGCACCACAGGGGGGACAGAGACCCAGTACTTC

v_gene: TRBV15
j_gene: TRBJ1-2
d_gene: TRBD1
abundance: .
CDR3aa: CATSRKMTGAGGYTF
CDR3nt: TGTGCCACCAGCAGAAAAATGACAGGGGCGGGTGGCTACACCTTC

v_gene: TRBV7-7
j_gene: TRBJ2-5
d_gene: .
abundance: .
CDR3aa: CASSLITAQETQYF
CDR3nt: TGTGCTAGCAGCTTAATAACGGCACAAGAGACCCAGTACTTC

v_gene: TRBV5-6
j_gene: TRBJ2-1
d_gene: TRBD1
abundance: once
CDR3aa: CASKQGNEQFF
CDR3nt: TGTGCCAGTAAACAGGGGAATGAGCAGTTCTTC

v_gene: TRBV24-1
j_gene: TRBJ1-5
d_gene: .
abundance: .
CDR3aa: CATSDPGQSQPQHF
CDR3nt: TGTGCCACCAGTGACCCTGGACAGTCACAGCCCCAGCATTTT

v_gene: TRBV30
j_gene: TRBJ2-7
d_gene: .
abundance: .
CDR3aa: CAWTGQLDAGEQYF
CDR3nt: TGTGCCTGGACAGGACAGCTAGACGCCGGCGAGCAGTACTTC

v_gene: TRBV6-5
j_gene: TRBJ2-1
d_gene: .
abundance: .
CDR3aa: CASSPGPYIDEQFF
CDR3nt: TGTGCCAGCTCCCCAGGGCCCTACATCGATGAGCAGTTCTTC

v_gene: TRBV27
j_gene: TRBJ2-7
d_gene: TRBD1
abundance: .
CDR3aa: CASWFRDRGYEQYF
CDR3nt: TGTGCCAGCTGGTTTAGGGACAGGGGCTACGAGCAGTACTTC

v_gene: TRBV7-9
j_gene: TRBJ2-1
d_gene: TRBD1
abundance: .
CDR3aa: CASSHETGLNNEQFF
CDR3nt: TGTGCCAGCAGTCACGAGACAGGGTTGAACAATGAGCAGTTCTTC

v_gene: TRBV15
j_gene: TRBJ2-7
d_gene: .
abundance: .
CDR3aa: CATSREEGIYEQYF
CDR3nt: TGTGCCACCAGCAGAGAAGAAGGGATCTACGAGCAGTACTTC

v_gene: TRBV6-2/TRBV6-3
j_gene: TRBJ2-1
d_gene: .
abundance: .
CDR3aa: CASSLYNEQFF
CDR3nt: TGTGCCAGCAGCCTTTACAATGAGCAGTTCTTC

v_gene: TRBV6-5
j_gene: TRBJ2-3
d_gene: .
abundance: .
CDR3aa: CASSYSIRNTQYF
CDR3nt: TGTGCCAGCAGTTACTCGATCCGAAATACGCAGTATTTT

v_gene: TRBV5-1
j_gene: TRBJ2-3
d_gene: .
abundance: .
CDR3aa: CASSLDLGPDTQYF
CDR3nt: TGCGCCAGCAGCTTGGATTTAGGTCCAGATACGCAGTATTTT

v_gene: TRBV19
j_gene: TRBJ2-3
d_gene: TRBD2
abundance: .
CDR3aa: CASSEGTSGGYTQYF
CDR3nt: TGTGCCAGTAGTGAGGGGACTAGCGGGGGTTATACGCAGTATTTT

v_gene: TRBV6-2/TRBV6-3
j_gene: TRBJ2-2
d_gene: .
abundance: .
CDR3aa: CASSLTWTDSTGELFF
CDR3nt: TGTGCCAGCAGTCTCACCTGGACCGATTCCACCGGGGAGCTGTTTTTT

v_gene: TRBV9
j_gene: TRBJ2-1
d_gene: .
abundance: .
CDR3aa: CASSPYEGSSYNEQFF
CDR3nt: TGTGCCAGCAGCCCCTACGAGGGTAGCTCCTACAATGAGCAGTTCTTC

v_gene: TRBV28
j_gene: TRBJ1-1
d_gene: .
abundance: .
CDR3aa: CASSANSRRNTEAFF
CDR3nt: TGTGCCAGCAGTGCAAACAGCCGTCGGAACACTGAAGCTTTCTTT

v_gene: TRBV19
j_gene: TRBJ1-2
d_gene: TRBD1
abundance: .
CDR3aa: CASSIGDRPGNF
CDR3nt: TGTGCCAGTAGTATAGGGGACAGGCCGGGGAACTTC

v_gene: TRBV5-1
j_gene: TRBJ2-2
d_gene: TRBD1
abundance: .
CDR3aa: CASTTGDRKVRELFF
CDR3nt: TGCGCCAGCACCACCGGGGACAGGAAAGTTAGGGAGCTGTTTTTT

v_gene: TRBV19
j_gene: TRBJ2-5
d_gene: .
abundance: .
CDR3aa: CASSTLDTTPQETQYF
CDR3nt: TGTGCCAGTAGTACCTTAGACACAACCCCCCAAGAGACCCAGTACTTC

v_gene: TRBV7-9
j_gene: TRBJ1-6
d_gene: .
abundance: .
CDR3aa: CASSSLDRPNSPLHF
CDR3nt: TGTGCCAGCAGCTCTCTGGACAGACCTAATTCACCCCTCCACTTT

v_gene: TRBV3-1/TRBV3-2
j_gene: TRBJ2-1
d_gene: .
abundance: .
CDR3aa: CASTIGRSNEQFF
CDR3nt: TGTGCCAGCACTATCGGACGGAGCAATGAGCAGTTCTTC

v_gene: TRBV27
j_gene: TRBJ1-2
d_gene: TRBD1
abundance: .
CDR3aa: CASRDRGYGYTF
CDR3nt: TGTGCCAGCAGGGACAGGGGCTATGGCTACACCTTC

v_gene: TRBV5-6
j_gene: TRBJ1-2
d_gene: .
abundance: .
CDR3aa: CASSYHLNYGYTF
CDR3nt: TGTGCCAGCAGCTACCACCTAAACTATGGCTACACCTTC

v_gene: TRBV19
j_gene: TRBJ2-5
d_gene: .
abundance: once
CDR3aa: CASSIFDSSQETQYF
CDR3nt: TGTGCCAGTAGTATATTCGACAGCAGTCAAGAGACCCAGTACTTC

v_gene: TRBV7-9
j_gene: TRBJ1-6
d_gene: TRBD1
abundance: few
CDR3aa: CASSPGQASSPLHF
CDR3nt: TGTGCCAGCAGTCCCGGACAGGCGAGTTCACCCCTCCACTTT

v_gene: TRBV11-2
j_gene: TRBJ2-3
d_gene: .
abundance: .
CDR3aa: CASSLARSTDTQYF
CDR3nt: TGTGCCAGCAGCTTAGCCCGTAGCACAGATACGCAGTATTTT

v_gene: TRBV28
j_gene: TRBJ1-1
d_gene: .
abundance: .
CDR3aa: CATKKGVLNTEAFF
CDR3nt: TGTGCCACCAAAAAGGGGGTACTGAACACTGAAGCTTTCTTT

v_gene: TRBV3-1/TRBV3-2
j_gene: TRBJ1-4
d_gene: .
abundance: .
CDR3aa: CASSQDWSRRELFF
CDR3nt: TGTGCCAGCAGCCAAGATTGGAGCAGGCGGGAACTGTTTTTT

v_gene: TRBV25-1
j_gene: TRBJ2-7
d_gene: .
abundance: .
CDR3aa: CASSRGITYEQYF
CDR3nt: TGTGCCAGCAGTCGGGGGATCACCTACGAGCAGTACTTC

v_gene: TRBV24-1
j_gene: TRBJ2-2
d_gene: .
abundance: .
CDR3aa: CATSDWVLPNTGELFF
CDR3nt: TGTGCCACCAGTGATTGGGTCCTTCCCAACACCGGGGAGCTGTTTTTT

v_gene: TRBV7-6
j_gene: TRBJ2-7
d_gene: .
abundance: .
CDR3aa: CASSLGRVPGEQYF
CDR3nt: TGTGCCAGCAGCTTAGGTAGGGTGCCTGGCGAGCAGTACTTC

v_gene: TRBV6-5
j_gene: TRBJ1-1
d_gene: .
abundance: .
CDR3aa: CASSPRDTLNTEAFF
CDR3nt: TGTGCCAGCAGCCCCAGGGACACCTTGAACACTGAAGCTTTCTTT

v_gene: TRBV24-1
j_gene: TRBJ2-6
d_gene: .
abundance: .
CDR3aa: CATSDSTRSGANVLTF
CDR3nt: TGTGCCACCAGCGACAGTACCCGCTCTGGGGCCAACGTCCTGACTTTC

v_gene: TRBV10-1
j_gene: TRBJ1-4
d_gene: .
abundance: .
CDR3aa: CASSVGQGNEKLFF
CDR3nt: TGCGCCAGCAGTGTGGGGCAGGGGAATGAAAAACTGTTTTTT

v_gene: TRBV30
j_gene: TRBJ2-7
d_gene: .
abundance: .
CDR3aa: CAWSQTTLYEQYF
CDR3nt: TGTGCCTGGAGCCAAACCACCCTGTACGAGCAGTACTTC

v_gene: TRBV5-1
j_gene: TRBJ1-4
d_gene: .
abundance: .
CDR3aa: CASSLDPGQIGEKLFF
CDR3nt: TGCGCCAGCAGCTTGGATCCCGGACAGATAGGCGAAAAACTGTTTTTT

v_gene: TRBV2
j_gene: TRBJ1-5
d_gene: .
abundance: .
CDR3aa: CASSDPRFDQPQHF
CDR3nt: TGTGCCAGCAGTGATCCCAGGTTTGATCAGCCCCAGCATTTT

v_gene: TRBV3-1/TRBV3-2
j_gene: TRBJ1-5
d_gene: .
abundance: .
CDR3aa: CASSQEEPADQPQHF
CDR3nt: TGTGCCAGCAGCCAAGAGGAGCCGGCGGATCAGCCCCAGCATTTT

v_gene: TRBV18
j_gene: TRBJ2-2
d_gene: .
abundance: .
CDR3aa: CASSPSSGATGELFF
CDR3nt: TGTGCCAGCTCACCCTCCTCGGGGGCCACCGGGGAGCTGTTTTTT

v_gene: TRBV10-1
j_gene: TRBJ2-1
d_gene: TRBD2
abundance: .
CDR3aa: CASSVGRALNEQFF
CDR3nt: TGCGCCAGCAGTGTCGGGAGGGCCTTGAATGAGCAGTTCTTC

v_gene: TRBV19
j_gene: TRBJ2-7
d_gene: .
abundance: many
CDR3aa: CASSDPGRIYEQYF
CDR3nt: TGTGCCAGTAGTGATCCGGGACGGATCTACGAGCAGTACTTC

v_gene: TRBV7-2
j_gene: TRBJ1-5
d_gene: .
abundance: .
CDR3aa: CASSLGRSQPQHF
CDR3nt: TGTGCCAGCAGCTTAGGAAGATCCCAGCCCCAGCATTTT

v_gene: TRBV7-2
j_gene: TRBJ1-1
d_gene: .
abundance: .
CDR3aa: CASSHPELGMNTEAFF
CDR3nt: TGTGCCAGCAGCCATCCGGAGTTGGGAATGAACACTGAAGCTTTCTTT

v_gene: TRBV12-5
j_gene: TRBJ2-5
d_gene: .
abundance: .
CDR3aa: CASALTRTGLRVPPLDETQYF
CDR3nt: TGTGCTAGTGCCCTTACCAGGACGGGGCTCAGAGTCCCCCCCCTAGACGAGACCCAGTACTTC

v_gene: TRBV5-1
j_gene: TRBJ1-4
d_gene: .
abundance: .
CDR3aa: CASSLPDSGVDEKLFF
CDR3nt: TGCGCCAGCAGCTTGCCCGATTCAGGGGTGGATGAAAAACTGTTTTTT

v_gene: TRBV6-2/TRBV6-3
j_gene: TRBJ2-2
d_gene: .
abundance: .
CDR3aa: CASSYSWRATVPGELFF
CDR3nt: TGTGCCAGCAGTTACTCCTGGAGGGCAACCGTCCCCGGGGAGCTGTTTTTT

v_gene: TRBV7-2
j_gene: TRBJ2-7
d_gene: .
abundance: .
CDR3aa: CASSEKYEQYF
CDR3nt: TGTGCCAGCAGCGAGAAGTACGAGCAGTACTTC

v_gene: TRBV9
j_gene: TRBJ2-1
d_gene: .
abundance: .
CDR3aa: CASGGLHSRNNEQFF
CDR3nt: TGTGCCAGCGGGGGACTGCACAGCCGGAACAATGAGCAGTTCTTC

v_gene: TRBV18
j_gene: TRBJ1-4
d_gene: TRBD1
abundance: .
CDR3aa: CASSRTGGGEKLFF
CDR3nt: TGTGCCAGCTCACGTACAGGGGGCGGTGAAAAACTGTTTTTT

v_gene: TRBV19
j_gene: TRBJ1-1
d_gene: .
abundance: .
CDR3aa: CASSPGVVSTEAFF
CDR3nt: TGTGCCAGTAGTCCCGGGGTTGTTAGCACTGAAGCTTTCTTT

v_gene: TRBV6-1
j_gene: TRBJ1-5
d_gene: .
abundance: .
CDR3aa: CASSIGPEGPQHF
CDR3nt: TGTGCCAGCAGTATCGGTCCCGAGGGGCCCCAGCATTTT